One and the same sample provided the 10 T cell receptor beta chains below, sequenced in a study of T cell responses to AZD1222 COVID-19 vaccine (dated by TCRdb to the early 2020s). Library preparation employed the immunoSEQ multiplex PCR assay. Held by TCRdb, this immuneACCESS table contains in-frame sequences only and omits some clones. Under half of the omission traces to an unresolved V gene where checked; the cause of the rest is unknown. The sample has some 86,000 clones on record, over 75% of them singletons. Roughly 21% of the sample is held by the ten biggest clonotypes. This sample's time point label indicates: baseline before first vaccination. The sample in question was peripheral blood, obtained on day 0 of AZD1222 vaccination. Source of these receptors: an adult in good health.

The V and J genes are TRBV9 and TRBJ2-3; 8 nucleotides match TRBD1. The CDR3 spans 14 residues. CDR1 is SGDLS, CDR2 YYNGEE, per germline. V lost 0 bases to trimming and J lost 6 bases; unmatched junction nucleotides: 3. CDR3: CASSVGTGPDTQYF. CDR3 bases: TGTGCCAGCAGCGTAGGGACAGGGCCCGATACGCAGTATTTT.

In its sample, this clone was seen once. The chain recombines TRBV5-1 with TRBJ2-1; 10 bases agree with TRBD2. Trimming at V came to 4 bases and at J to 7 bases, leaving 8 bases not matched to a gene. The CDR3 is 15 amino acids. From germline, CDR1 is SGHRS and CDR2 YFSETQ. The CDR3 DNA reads TGCGCCAGCAGCCCTCTAGCGGGAGTTACGAATGAGCAGTTCTTC. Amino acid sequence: CASSPLAGVTNEQFF.

CDR3 DNA sequence: TGTGCCAGCAGTTTAACGTGGGAGGGCTACACCTTC. Encoded protein: CASSLTWEGYTF. The rearrangement links TRBV28 to TRBJ1-2; D is unresolved. This CDR3 is built from 12 residues. Germline-derived CDR1 and CDR2 are MDHEN and SYDVKM. Trimming removed 2 bases from V and 8 bases from J, with 9 bases in between.

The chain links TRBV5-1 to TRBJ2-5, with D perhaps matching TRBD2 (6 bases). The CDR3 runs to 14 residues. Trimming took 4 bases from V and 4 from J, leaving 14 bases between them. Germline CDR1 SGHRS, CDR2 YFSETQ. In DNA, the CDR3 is TGCGCCAGCAGCCTCGAGGGCGGGGCAGAGACCCAGTACTTC. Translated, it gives CASSLEGGAETQYF.

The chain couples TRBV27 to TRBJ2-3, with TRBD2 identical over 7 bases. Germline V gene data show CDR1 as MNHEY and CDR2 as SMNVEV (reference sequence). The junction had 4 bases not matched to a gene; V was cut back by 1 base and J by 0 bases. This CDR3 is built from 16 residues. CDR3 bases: TGTGCCAGCAGTTTATTTGGGCGGGGGAGCACAGATACGCAGTATTTT. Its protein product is CASSLFGRGSTDTQYF.

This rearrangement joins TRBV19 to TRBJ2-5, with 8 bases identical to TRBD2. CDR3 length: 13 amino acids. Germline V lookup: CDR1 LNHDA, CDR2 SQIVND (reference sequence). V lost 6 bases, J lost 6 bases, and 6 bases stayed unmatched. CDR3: CASSGGALQTQYF. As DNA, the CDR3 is TGTGCCAGTAGCGGGGGGGCCCTACAGACCCAGTACTTC.

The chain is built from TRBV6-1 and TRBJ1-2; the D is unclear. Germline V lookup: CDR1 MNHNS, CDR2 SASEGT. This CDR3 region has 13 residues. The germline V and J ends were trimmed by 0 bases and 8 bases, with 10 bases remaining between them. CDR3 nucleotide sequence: TGTGCCAGCAGTGAAGCCCCCGGGAACGGCTACACCTTC. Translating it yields CASSEAPGNGYTF.

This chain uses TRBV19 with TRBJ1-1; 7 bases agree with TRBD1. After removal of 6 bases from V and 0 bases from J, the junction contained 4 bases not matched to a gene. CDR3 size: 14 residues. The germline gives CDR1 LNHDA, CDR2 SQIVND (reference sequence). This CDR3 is CASSRDSMNTEAFF. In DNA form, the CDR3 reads TGTGCCAGTAGCCGGGACAGTATGAACACTGAAGCTTTCTTT.

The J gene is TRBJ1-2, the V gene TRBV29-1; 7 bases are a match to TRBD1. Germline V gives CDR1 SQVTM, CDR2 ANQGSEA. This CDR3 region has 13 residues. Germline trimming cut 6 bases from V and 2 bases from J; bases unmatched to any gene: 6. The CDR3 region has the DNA TGCAGCGTCCAAGGGGGACAGAACTATGGCTACACCTTC. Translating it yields CSVQGGQNYGYTF. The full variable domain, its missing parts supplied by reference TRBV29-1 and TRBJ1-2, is SAVISQKPSRDICQRGTSLTIQCQVDSQVTMMFWYRQQPGQSLTLIATANQGSEATYESGFVIDKFPISRPNLTFSTLTVSNMSPEDSSIYLCSVQGGQNYGYTFGSGTRLTVV.

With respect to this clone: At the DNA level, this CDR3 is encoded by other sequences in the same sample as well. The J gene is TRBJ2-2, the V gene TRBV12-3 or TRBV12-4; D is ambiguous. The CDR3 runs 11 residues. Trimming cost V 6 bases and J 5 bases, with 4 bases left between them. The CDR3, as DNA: TGTGCCAGCAGCCGTACCGGGGAGCTGTTTTTT. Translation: CASSRTGELFF.